The subject of this entry is one T cell receptor (beta chain). 60 Vbeta and 13 Jbeta primers were used in PCR. Some clones are missing from TCRdb's copy, which holds only in-frame ones; the method was immunoSEQ multiplex PCR. The sample contains about 120,000 clones, over 70% of which appear only once. At collection, donors were nominally healthy, but unrecorded immune exposures were probable. CDR3 size: 15 residues. CDR1 SGHDN and CDR2 FVKESK come from the germline V gene. The ends lost 4 bases at V and 5 bases at J; junction bases unmatched: 10. The source of the sample is a study of cytomegalovirus exposure and HLA in healthy donors.

The rearrangement uses TRBV14 and TRBJ2-5; 7 nucleotides agree with TRBD1. The sequence came from a woman aged 50 to 60 in good health and CMV-seronegative. The sample was PBMCs. CDR3 sequence (DNA): TGTGCCAGCAGCCTAAGACAGGGCCTGGGGGAGACCCAGTACTTC. It yields the protein CASSLRQGLGETQYF.